These T cell receptor beta chains were read from a single sample in a study of cytomegalovirus exposure and HLA in healthy donors. The assay was immunoSEQ multiplex PCR, and TCRdb's table has in-frame clones only and misses some. Seen here are about 110,000 clones, roughly 90% observed once, and the top ten hold approximately 1.4%. Sample: PBMCs. The receptors derive from a woman aged 30 to 39 in good health and CMV-seropositive. Both conserved end residues are part of each CDR3. The D gene is left open where the match is weak. Part of the rows lack a size; the others show once, few, many or a class for expanded clones.

>TRBJ2-7|NA|TRBV2|NA
CASRPYLYEQYF
TGTGCCAGCAGACCATACCTATACGAGCAGTACTTC
>TRBJ2-1|TRBD2|TRBV4-2|once
CASSQDRGGNNEQFF
TGTGCCAGCAGCCAAGATCGGGGGGGCAACAATGAGCAGTTCTTC
>TRBJ1-5|NA|TRBV18|NA
CASSPIPVSNQPQHF
TGTGCCAGCTCCCCCATACCAGTTAGCAATCAGCCCCAGCATTTT
>TRBJ2-5|TRBD2|TRBV19|NA
CASSIDLLAEGAQYF
TGTGCCAGTAGTATAGATCTTCTAGCGGAGGGAGCCCAGTACTTC
>TRBJ2-1|TRBD2|TRBV11-2|NA
CASSLGASGNNEQFF
TGTGCCAGCAGCTTAGGGGCTAGCGGTAACAATGAGCAGTTCTTC
>TRBJ2-1|NA|TRBV14|NA
CASSQERLWKFF
TGTGCCAGCAGCCAAGAGCGGCTTTGGAAGTTCTTC
>TRBJ2-3|NA|TRBV5-6|NA
CASSLTGVTITQYF
TGTGCCAGCAGCCTCACGGGGGTCACAATTACGCAGTATTTT
>TRBJ2-1|TRBD2|TRBV4-2|NA
CASSQDVASGSIPYNEQFF
TGTGCCAGCAGCCAAGATGTGGCTAGCGGGAGTATCCCCTACAATGAGCAGTTCTTC
>TRBJ1-2|TRBD1|TRBV29-1|once
CSVGPQGEYGYTF
TGCAGCGTTGGACCCCAGGGGGAATATGGCTACACCTTC
>TRBJ2-7|TRBD1|TRBV28|NA
CASIQTPGQGTYEQYF
TGTGCCAGCATTCAAACTCCGGGACAGGGGACCTACGAGCAGTACTTC
>TRBJ1-1|TRBD1|TRBV29-1|once
CSAYRGNTEAFF
TGCAGCGCCTACAGGGGAAACACTGAAGCTTTCTTT
>TRBJ1-1|NA|TRBV9|NA
CASSVVGGNTEAFF
TGTGCCAGCAGCGTAGTAGGCGGGAACACTGAAGCTTTCTTT
>TRBJ1-1|NA|TRBV4-2|NA
CASSQDRPAGMNTEAFF
TGTGCCAGCAGCCAAGATCGTCCGGCAGGGATGAACACTGAAGCTTTCTTT
>TRBJ1-6|TRBD1|TRBV19|NA
CASSILLGGQGVSPLHF
TGTGCCAGTAGTATATTACTCGGAGGACAGGGGGTTTCACCCCTCCACTTT
>TRBJ2-3|NA|TRBV7-8|NA
CASSLEWVQYF
TGTGCCAGCAGCTTGGAGTGGGTGCAGTATTTT
>TRBJ1-1|TRBD1|TRBV2|NA
CASRGTGGTEAFF
TGTGCCAGCAGAGGAACAGGGGGAACTGAAGCTTTCTTT
>TRBJ1-1|NA|TRBV4-1|NA
CASSTDGRLRAFF
TGCGCCAGCAGCACAGATGGGCGTCTAAGAGCTTTCTTT
>TRBJ1-5|TRBD1|TRBV30|once
CAWSPISGGQPQHF
TGTGCCTGGAGTCCTATCTCAGGGGGTCAGCCCCAGCATTTT
>TRBJ2-5|TRBD2|TRBV2|NA
CASSRRRLAGGQETQYF
TGTGCCAGCAGTCGGCGGAGGCTAGCGGGAGGCCAAGAGACCCAGTACTTC
>TRBJ1-5|TRBD1|TRBV28|NA
CASFGDRASNQPQHF
TGTGCCAGCTTTGGGGACAGGGCGAGCAATCAGCCCCAGCATTTT
>TRBJ2-3|TRBD2|TRBV18|NA
CASSPLGLRDTQYF
TGTGCCAGCTCACCACTGGGACTACGGGATACGCAGTATTTT
>TRBJ2-6|TRBD1|TRBV23-1|NA
CASSPQGAAGANVLTF
TGCGCCAGCAGTCCCCAGGGGGCCGCTGGGGCCAACGTCCTGACTTTC
>TRBJ1-5|NA|TRBV19|NA
CASSIDGQISNQPQHF
TGTGCCAGTAGTATAGATGGGCAGATTAGCAATCAGCCCCAGCATTTT
>TRBJ1-1|TRBD1|TRBV5-1|NA
CASGQGTVNTEAFF
TGCGCCAGTGGACAGGGAACAGTGAACACTGAAGCTTTCTTT
>TRBJ2-2|NA|TRBV7-2|NA
CASSLVLSPAGELFF
TGTGCCAGCAGCTTAGTTTTGAGTCCCGCCGGGGAGCTGTTTTTT
>TRBJ2-5|TRBD2|TRBV19|NA
CASSIVAGPETQYF
TGTGCCAGTAGTATAGTAGCGGGGCCAGAGACCCAGTACTTC
>TRBJ1-4|TRBD1|TRBV7-9|NA
CASSPRTGETNEKLFF
TGTGCCAGCAGCCCCCGGACAGGGGAAACTAATGAAAAACTGTTTTTT
>TRBJ2-7|TRBD1|TRBV18|NA
CASSQKSGQGNEQYF
TGTGCCAGCTCACAAAAATCGGGACAGGGGAACGAGCAGTACTTC
>TRBJ2-1|TRBD2|TRBV9|NA
CASSVSGGGFNNEQFF
TGTGCCAGCAGCGTAAGCGGGGGTGGTTTCAACAATGAGCAGTTCTTC
>TRBJ2-7|TRBD1|TRBV27|NA
CASKKGQGAYEQYF
TGTGCCAGCAAAAAAGGACAGGGGGCCTACGAGCAGTACTTC
>TRBJ2-6|TRBD2|TRBV27|NA
CASSLFAGAGANVLTF
TGTGCCAGCAGTTTATTTGCGGGAGCTGGGGCCAACGTCCTGACTTTC
>TRBJ2-3|NA|TRBV7-7|NA
CALHPPRRTDTQYF
TGTGCCCTACACCCCCCCCGGAGGACAGATACGCAGTATTTT
>TRBJ2-3|TRBD2|TRBV10-3|NA
CAISELGGAATDTQYF
TGTGCCATCAGTGAGCTCGGGGGGGCAGCGACAGATACGCAGTATTTT
>TRBJ1-2|NA|TRBV5-4|once
CASNAGLQGRDYGYTF
TGTGCCAGCAACGCCGGGCTCCAGGGGCGCGACTATGGCTACACCTTC
>TRBJ2-1|TRBD1|TRBV13|once
CASSSRTGNLDEQFF
TGTGCCAGCAGCTCCAGGACAGGGAATTTGGATGAGCAGTTCTTC
>TRBJ2-7|TRBD1|TRBV7-3|NA
CASSPGTGVEQYF
TGTGCCAGCAGCCCGGGAACAGGGGTTGAGCAGTACTTC
>TRBJ1-5|TRBD1|TRBV6-5|NA
CASGYQTGNSNQPQHF
TGTGCCAGCGGTTATCAGACAGGGAATAGCAATCAGCCCCAGCATTTT
>TRBJ2-7|NA|TRBV19|NA
CASSIDRQNYEQYF
TGTGCCAGTAGTATTGACCGACAGAACTACGAGCAGTACTTC
>TRBJ1-4|NA|TRBV11-2|NA
CASSFLGTKSEKLFF
TGTGCCAGCAGCTTCCTAGGGACAAAAAGCGAAAAACTGTTTTTT
>TRBJ1-1|NA|TRBV6-5|NA
CASSYEWNTEAFF
TGTGCCAGCAGTTACGAGTGGAACACTGAAGCTTTCTTT
>TRBJ1-4|NA|TRBV2|NA
CASSERTANEKLFF
TGTGCCAGCAGTGAAAGGACAGCTAATGAAAAACTGTTTTTT
>TRBJ1-1|NA|TRBV6-4|NA
CASRPEWANTEAFF
TGTGCCAGCAGGCCTGAGTGGGCGAACACTGAAGCTTTCTTT
>TRBJ2-1|TRBD2|TRBV7-3|NA
CASSPLAGGPIEQFF
TGTGCCAGCAGCCCACTAGCGGGGGGGCCTATTGAGCAGTTCTTC
>TRBJ2-1|NA|TRBV11-2|NA
CASGLGSNEQFF
TGTGCCAGCGGCCTAGGTTCGAATGAGCAGTTCTTC
>TRBJ2-5|TRBD2|TRBV5-6|NA
CASSLGGLARGETQYF
TGTGCCAGCAGCTTGGGGGGACTAGCGAGAGGGGAGACCCAGTACTTC
>TRBJ1-3|NA|TRBV27|NA
CASSSSYGNTIYF
TGTGCCAGCAGTTCAAGCTATGGAAACACCATATATTTT
>TRBJ1-2|TRBD1|TRBV28|few
CASSMDRVRGYTF
TGTGCCAGCAGTATGGACAGGGTTAGAGGCTACACCTTC
>TRBJ2-7|TRBD1|TRBV7-3|NA
CASSSGQGSEQYF
TGTGCCAGCAGCTCGGGACAGGGTAGCGAGCAGTACTTC
>TRBJ2-7|NA|TRBV4-3|NA
CASSLDKSGEREQYF
TGCGCCAGCAGCCTCGACAAATCGGGGGAAAGGGAGCAGTACTTC